Shown below are 15 T cell receptor beta chains from a single sample sequenced in a study of T cell responses to AZD1222 COVID-19 vaccine (dated by TCRdb to about 2021). The sample's time point label, decoded: about 28 days (+/-7) after the second vaccine dose. Library preparation used the immunoSEQ multiplex PCR assay. The table comes from immuneACCESS by way of TCRdb, which keeps in-frame sequences with V and J called. Part of the clones is missing from these tables; in studies checked, under half for an unresolved V gene and the rest for unknown reasons. The sample table contains around 150,000 clones; only one count was recorded for approximately 92% of them. The ten largest clones represent around 6.5% of the sample. The specimen comprised peripheral blood, sampled 28 days after the second AZD1222 dose. These receptors all stem from an adult who received the AZD1222 COVID-19 vaccine.

The genes are TRBV6-6 and TRBJ2-5, with TRBD2 identical over 10 bases. The CDR3 spans 17 residues. Trimming removed 5 bases from V and 3 bases from J; junction bases left unmatched: 12. Germline V CDR1 and CDR2: MNHNY, SVGAGI (reference sequence). Here the CDR3 DNA reads TGTGCCAGCAGTCAATTTAGCGGGGGGCCGTACGAAGAGACCCAGTACTTC. As protein: CASSQFSGGPYEETQYF.

The rearrangement uses TRBV2 and TRBJ1-5; D gene ambiguous. CDR1 and CDR2 (germline): SNHLY, FYNNEI. This CDR3 is built from 14 residues. The V and J ends lost 6 bases and 2 bases respectively, with 11 bases between them. This chain's CDR3 is CASRLASGNQPQHF. Written as DNA, the CDR3 is TGTGCCAGCAGATTGGCCTCGGGCAATCAGCCCCAGCATTTT. Full variable domain (outside the CDR3, taken from reference TRBV2 and TRBJ1-5): EPEVTQTPSHQVTQMGQEVILRCVPISNHLYFYWYRQILGQKVEFLVSFYNNEISEKSEIFDDQFSVERPDGSNFTLKIRSTKLEDSAMYFCASRLASGNQPQHFGDGTRLSIL.

V usage is TRBV5-1 and J usage is TRBJ1-3; 7 bases line up with TRBD1. This CDR3 has 14 residues. Trimming removed 7 bases from V and 4 bases from J; junction bases left unmatched: 8. CDR1 is SGHRS, CDR2 YFSETQ, per germline. The chain's CDR3 is CASQEQGGGNTIYF. As DNA, the CDR3 is TGCGCCAGCCAGGAGCAGGGGGGCGGAAACACCATATATTTT.

This clone occurred once. This chain links TRBV6-5 with TRBJ1-1, with D unclear. Between the trimmed V and J ends, which lost 4 bases and 8 bases, there was a span of 8 bases. The CDR3 length is 11 residues. Germline V gene lookup returns CDR1 MNHEY and CDR2 SVGAGI. The chain's CDR3 is CASSFRSEAFF. The CDR3 DNA reads TGTGCCAGCAGTTTTCGGAGCGAAGCTTTCTTT.

V gene TRBV5-6 combines with J gene TRBJ1-4, with TRBD1 as a possible D gene (5 bases). Trimming pared 4 bases from V and 4 bases from J, leaving 11 bases between. This CDR3 region has 14 residues. Germline values: CDR1 SGHDT, CDR2 YYEEEE. CDR3 in amino acids: CASSRRGHNEKLFF. The CDR3 nucleotides read TGTGCCAGCAGCCGTCGGGGCCATAATGAAAAACTGTTTTTT.

This clone was detected only a few times. The CDR3 is CASSPSHGSNQPQHF. CDR3 bases: TGTGCCAGCTCACCAAGTCACGGAAGCAATCAGCCCCAGCATTTT. This rearrangement joins TRBV18 to TRBJ1-5; unclear D gene. The CDR3 loop spans 15 amino acids. Deletions cut 2 bases from V and 1 base from J, with 9 bases between. Per germline, CDR1 KGHSH and CDR2 LQKENI. The full variable domain, rest sourced from reference TRBV18 and TRBJ1-5, is NAGVMQNPRHLVRRRGQEARLRCSPMKGHSHVYWYRQLPEEGLKFMVYLQKENIIDESGMPKERFSAEFPKEGPSILRIQQVVRGDSAAYFCASSPSHGSNQPQHFGDGTRLSIL.

V is TRBV4-3 and J is TRBJ2-4; 9 bases agree with TRBD1. V trimming: 0 bases; J trimming: 4 bases; junction bases outside the gene matches: 10. This CDR3 spans 18 amino acids. Germline-derived CDR1 and CDR2 are LGHNA and YSLEER. CDR3 protein: CASSQEGGTGRTKNIQYF. The CDR3 nucleotides read TGCGCCAGCAGCCAAGAGGGAGGGACAGGGCGAACTAAAAACATTCAGTACTTC.

This clone showed up just once. The genes are TRBV9 and TRBJ1-1; possible D gene TRBD1, 5 bases. The CDR3 extends over 16 amino acids. Trimming cost V 0 bases and J 0 bases, with 12 bases left between them. Germline CDR1 reads SGDLS; CDR2 reads YYNGEE. CDR3 DNA sequence: TGTGCCAGCAGCGTAGTAAGGGGAGGATTGAACACTGAAGCTTTCTTT. This sequence encodes CASSVVRGGLNTEAFF.

This clone has a single count. This CDR3 is CASTKTPGRGNEQFF. DNA for the CDR3: TGTGCCAGCACTAAGACCCCCGGCCGCGGCAATGAGCAGTTCTTC. V is TRBV2 and J is TRBJ2-1; no reliable D call. V gave up 7 bases and J gave up 6 bases, with 19 bases separating them. This CDR3 comprises 15 residues. Germline CDR1 is SNHLY and CDR2 is FYNNEI.

This chain uses TRBV5-1 with TRBJ1-1; no firm D call. The V gene's germline CDR1 is SGHRS and CDR2 YFSETQ. V gave up 0 bases and J gave up 4 bases, with 10 bases separating them. The CDR3 is made up of 14 amino acids. The CDR3 sequence: CASSLGTPSTEAFF. DNA of the CDR3: TGCGCCAGCAGCTTGGGAACTCCCTCCACTGAAGCTTTCTTT.

The chain couples TRBV3-1 (or the pseudogene TRBV3-2) to TRBJ2-3, with D possibly TRBD2 on 6 matching bases. The CDR3 has 15 residues. Germline assignment: CDR1 LGHDT and CDR2 YNNKEL (reference sequence). Trimming pared 1 base from V and 4 bases from J, leaving 12 bases between. The CDR3 loop is CASSQGGVRADTQYF. CDR3 sequence (DNA): TGTGCCAGCAGCCAAGGGGGGGTGAGGGCAGATACGCAGTATTTT.

The chain has TRBV7-3 and TRBJ1-4; 7 bases match TRBD1. V dropped 5 bases and J dropped 5; count of bases not matched to a gene: 8. Germline-derived CDR1 and CDR2 are SGHTA and FQGTGA. The CDR3 has 15 amino acids. In DNA form, the CDR3 reads TGTGCCAGCAGCCAAGGGGGCGCGGGCAATGAAAAACTGTTTTTT. Its protein is CASSQGGAGNEKLFF.

This clone was seen a few times. The rearrangement uses TRBV2 and TRBJ1-5; D ambiguous. The CDR3 spans 13 residues. V was pared by 4 bases and J by 5 bases, with 9 bases between. Germline V gene lookup returns CDR1 SNHLY and CDR2 FYNNEI. In nucleotides, the CDR3 is TGTGCCAGCAGTGTACACCAATATCAGCCCCAGCATTTT. It translates to CASSVHQYQPQHF. Full variable domain (remainder filled in from reference TRBV2 and TRBJ1-5): EPEVTQTPSHQVTQMGQEVILRCVPISNHLYFYWYRQILGQKVEFLVSFYNNEISEKSEIFDDQFSVERPDGSNFTLKIRSTKLEDSAMYFCASSVHQYQPQHFGDGTRLSIL.

The chain employs TRBV6-6 and TRBJ1-3; TRBD1 is a possible D gene (5 bases). From germline, CDR1 is MNHNY and CDR2 SVGAGI (reference sequence). Trimming cost V 3 bases and J 0 bases, with 9 bases left between them. The CDR3 is made up of 15 amino acids. Here the CDR3 DNA reads TGTGCCAGCAGTTATGGGACGACCTCTGGAAACACCATATATTTT. Encoded protein: CASSYGTTSGNTIYF.

The genes are TRBV6-5 and TRBJ2-3; perhaps TRBD1 as D (5 bases). CDR3 size: 12 residues. CDR1 and CDR2 (germline): MNHEY, SVGAGI. V dropped 8 bases and J dropped 5 bases, with 11 bases sitting between them. The CDR3 is CASGAIRDTQYF. DNA of the CDR3: TGTGCCAGCGGGGCTATCCGAGATACGCAGTATTTT.